One sample yielded the 27 T cell receptor beta chains listed below, sequenced in a study of TIL therapy for anti-PD-1-resistant metastatic lung cancer. Sequencing used immunoSEQ v3. This table comes from immunoSEQ multiplex PCR, and its TCRdb copy is limited to in-frame clones, with some not included. This sample has about 60,000 clones; around 87% occur once, and the top ten carry 2.6%. The sample's time point: pre-treatment sample, taken before nivolumab and TIL therapy. The sample consisted of blood, taken at baseline. The receptor set was obtained from a person aged 25-79 years with non-small cell lung cancer.

V is TRBV3-1 (or the pseudogene TRBV3-2) and J is TRBJ1-3; D might be TRBD1 (6 bases). CDR3 length: 14 residues. Deletions cut 1 base from V and 4 bases from J, with 8 bases between. CDR1 and CDR2 from the germline V gene are LGHDT and YNNKEL (reference sequence). The CDR3 loop is CASSQGGAGNTIYF. DNA for the CDR3: TGTGCCAGCAGCCAAGGGGGGGCAGGAAACACCATATATTTT.

The rearrangement links TRBV11-2 to TRBJ1-5, with D unclear. The V gene lost 1 base and the J gene lost 4 bases, with 2 bases spanning the gap. This CDR3 is built from 12 residues. The germline V gene has CDR1 SGHAT and CDR2 FQNNGV. CDR3 region: CASSLGNQPQHF. The DNA for the CDR3 is TGTGCCAGCAGCTTAGGAAATCAGCCCCAGCATTTT.

The chain is built from TRBV11-2 and TRBJ2-7, with TRBD2 matching over 10 bases. CDR1 and CDR2 from the germline V gene are SGHAT and FQNNGV. CDR3 length: 14 amino acids. V shed 4 bases and J 5 bases; nucleotides not matched to a gene: 5. DNA of the CDR3: TGTGCCAGCAGCTCGGTAGCGGGAGGCCACGAGCAGTACTTC. Its protein product is CASSSVAGGHEQYF.

The chain carries TRBV27 and TRBJ1-1; 8 bases map to TRBD1. The ends lost 8 bases at V and 5 bases at J; junction bases unmatched: 7. CDR3 length: 13 amino acids. Germline V gives CDR1 MNHEY, CDR2 SMNVEV (reference sequence). CDR3 in DNA: TGTGCCAGCCAACAGGGGGTGTGGACTGAAGCTTTCTTT. This translates into CASQQGVWTEAFF.

This chain joins TRBV10-2 and TRBJ2-3; 10 positions match TRBD2. The CDR3 covers 14 residues. Germline V gives CDR1 WSHSY, CDR2 SAAADI. V lost 7 bases and J lost 7; bases outside the gene matches: 8. CDR3 loop: CASTGSGGGNTQYF. For the CDR3, the DNA is TGCGCCAGCACGGGAAGCGGGGGGGGTAATACGCAGTATTTT.

The genes are TRBV28 and TRBJ1-5; D unclear. Per the germline V gene, CDR1 is MDHEN and CDR2 is SYDVKM. The ends were cut back, 6 bases at V and 0 bases at J, with 18 bases in the middle. The CDR3 contains 17 residues. CDR3 residues: CASRERSYSDSNQPQHF. In DNA, the CDR3 is TGTGCCAGCAGGGAAAGATCTTACAGCGATAGCAATCAGCCCCAGCATTTT.

This chain joins TRBV10-3 and TRBJ2-3; 12 bases align to TRBD2. Germline-derived CDR1 and CDR2 are ENHRY and SYGVKD. The CDR3 extends over 16 amino acids. The trim removed 0 bases at V and 8 bases at J, leaving 6 bases unmatched. CDR3: CAISESSSGGDGTQYF. The CDR3 DNA reads TGTGCCATCAGTGAGTCGTCTAGCGGGGGGGATGGTACGCAGTATTTT.

Comments on this clone: The conserved phenylalanine or tryptophan is not found at the CDR3 terminus, so this likely reflects a read error. Because the CDR3's place on the DNA is in doubt, the DNA is left out and the CDR3 is given as listed by TCRdb. J is TRBJ1-4 and V is TRBV21-1. TRBV21-1 is a recognized pseudogene. Ends included, the CDR3 has 12 residues. The CDR3 sequence: CASSYRDGVEAV.

The genes are TRBV28 and TRBJ1-2, with 11 positions matching TRBD1. Germline loops: CDR1 MDHEN, CDR2 SYDVKM. With 2 bases clipped from V and 1 base from J, the junction kept 3 bases outside the gene matches. There are 16 residues in the CDR3. The CDR3 is CASSLGGTGGNYGYTF. CDR3 coding DNA: TGTGCCAGCAGTTTAGGCGGGACAGGGGGTAACTATGGCTACACCTTC.

The chain uses TRBV9 and TRBJ2-1, with D tentatively TRBD1 (6 bases). Deletions cut 3 bases from V and 4 bases from J, with 17 bases between. The CDR3 has 16 residues. Per the germline V gene, CDR1 is SGDLS and CDR2 is YYNGEE. The CDR3 nucleotides read TGTGCCAGCAGCGCCTACCCGGACAGTTATTACAATGAGCAGTTCTTC. Translating it yields CASSAYPDSYYNEQFF.

For the CDR3, the DNA is TGTGCCAGCAGCTTAGAGGGCTCAGGCTACGAGCAGTACTTC. Protein product: CASSLEGSGYEQYF. The J gene is TRBJ2-7, the V gene TRBV11-2; D is ambiguous. Trimming took 0 bases from V and 3 from J, leaving 9 bases between them. The CDR3 is 14 amino acids. From germline, CDR1 is SGHAT and CDR2 FQNNGV.

This chain joins TRBV21-1 and TRBJ1-1; TRBD1, the table's D call, lacks a check against the DNA. TRBV21-1 is a recognized pseudogene. This CDR3 is 15 amino acids long. The chain's CDR3 is CASRDRGPMNTEAFF. The CDR3 region has the DNA TGTGCCAGCCGGGACAGGGGCCCCATGAACACTGAAGCTTTCTTT.

The rearrangement links TRBV25-1 to TRBJ1-2; 7 bases are shared with TRBD1. Germline CDR1 MGHDK, CDR2 SYGVNS. This CDR3 comprises 16 residues. V trimming: 5 bases; J trimming: 6 bases; junction bases outside the gene matches: 15. The CDR3 here is CASSRTLRQGFDGYTF. CDR3 nucleotides: TGTGCCAGCAGTCGCACCTTGAGACAGGGTTTCGATGGCTACACCTTC.

The chain uses TRBV28 and TRBJ2-6, with TRBD1 matching 10 bases. V lost 3 bases to trimming and J lost 3 bases; unmatched junction nucleotides: 5. CDR3 length: 17 residues. Germline V gives CDR1 MDHEN, CDR2 SYDVKM. Here the CDR3 DNA reads TGTGCCAGCAGTTTCAGACAGGGGGCAGGTGGGGCCAACGTCCTGACTTTC. Translation gives CASSFRQGAGGANVLTF.

This clone was detected once. This sequence joins TRBV3-1 (or the pseudogene TRBV3-2) and TRBJ1-3; D not certain. V lost 0 bases to trimming and J lost 0 bases, with 12 bases between them. The V gene's germline CDR1 is LGHDT and CDR2 YNNKEL (reference sequence). This CDR3 spans 17 amino acids. In nucleotides, the CDR3 is TGTGCCAGCAGCCAAGATTTATTATCGGCCTCTGGAAACACCATATATTTT. It translates to CASSQDLLSASGNTIYF.

Here the CDR3 DNA reads TGTGCCAGCAGCCCTCAAGCGGGGACCGGGGAGCTGTTTTTT. Amino acids: CASSPQAGTGELFF. V gene TRBV7-2 combines with J gene TRBJ2-2, with TRBD2 identical over 7 bases. Germline V gene lookup returns CDR1 SGHTA and CDR2 FQGNSA. Unmatched junction bases numbered 5, after V lost 5 bases and J lost 5 bases. The CDR3 consists of 14 residues.

The rearrangement uses TRBV6-5 and TRBJ1-5; D is uncertain. Trimming left V 5 bases short and J 10 bases short, with 9 bases between. The length of the CDR3 is 11 residues. The germline V gene has CDR1 MNHEY and CDR2 SVGAGI. The CDR3 nucleotides read TGTGCCAGCAGTCCTCGGGTCCCCCAGCATTTT. Translated: CASSPRVPQHF.

This chain connects TRBV12-3 or TRBV12-4 to TRBJ2-1; no definite D call. V lost 6 bases and J 0 bases, leaving 3 bases between the germline ends. The CDR3 is made up of 12 amino acids. CDR3 loop: CASSHSYNEQFF. In DNA, the CDR3 is TGTGCCAGCAGCCACTCCTACAATGAGCAGTTCTTC.

The gene calls are TRBV19 and TRBJ2-1; 10 bases fit TRBD2. V dropped 6 bases and J dropped 0; count of bases not matched to a gene: 11. The CDR3 covers 18 residues. Germline lookup yields CDR1 LNHDA and CDR2 SQIVND (reference sequence). CDR3 sequence: CASRKGTSVQGSYNEQFF. The CDR3 region has the DNA TGTGCCAGTAGAAAGGGGACTAGCGTACAGGGCTCCTACAATGAGCAGTTCTTC.

The chain joins TRBV19 to TRBJ2-7; 8 nucleotides match TRBD1. The CDR3 has 16 amino acids. J was trimmed by 4 bases and V by 1 base; bases with no gene match: 9. Germline V CDR1 and CDR2: LNHDA, SQIVND (reference sequence). CDR3 loop: CASSIGAGGASYEQYF. The CDR3 DNA is TGTGCCAGTAGTATAGGGGCAGGGGGCGCATCTTACGAGCAGTACTTC.

The chain's CDR3 is CASTSTTGLEAFF. In DNA form, the CDR3 reads TGTGCCAGCACCTCTACCACAGGGCTTGAAGCTTTCTTT. The J gene is TRBJ1-1, the V gene TRBV7-9; D may be TRBD1 (6 bases). V lost 7 bases and J 7 bases, leaving 16 bases between the germline ends. The V gene's germline CDR1 is SEHNR and CDR2 FQNEAQ (reference sequence). CDR3 size: 13 residues. Using reference TRBV7-9 and TRBJ1-1 for the parts outside the CDR3, the full variable domain is DTGVSQNPRHKITKRGQNVTFRCDPISEHNRLYWYRQTLGQGPEFLTYFQNEAQLEKSRLLSDRFSAERPKGSFSTLEIQRTEQGDSAMYLCASTSTTGLEAFFGQGTRLTVV.

This chain links TRBV5-6 with TRBJ2-1, with D hard to call. The CDR3 has 13 amino acids. Trimming shortened V by 0 bases and J by 4 bases, and 5 bases separated the two germline ends. Germline V lookup: CDR1 SGHDT, CDR2 YYEEEE. The CDR3 DNA follows: TGTGCCAGCAGCTTGGGGTGGTACAATGAGCAGTTCTTC. Its translation is CASSLGWYNEQFF.

This chain links TRBV11-2 with TRBJ2-5, with 11 bases that match TRBD1. Per germline, CDR1 SGHAT and CDR2 FQNNGV. The CDR3 is 15 amino acids. V shed 0 bases, J shed 7 bases, and the junction held 4 bases outside the gene matches. The CDR3 coding sequence is TGTGCCAGCAGCTTAGATGTGGGACAGGGGGTGACCCAGTACTTC. Encoded protein: CASSLDVGQGVTQYF. Combining the CDR3 with reference TRBV11-2 and TRBJ2-5 gives the whole variable domain EAGVAQSPRYKIIEKRQSVAFWCNPISGHATLYWYQQILGQGPKLLIQFQNNGVVDDSQLPKDRFSAERLKGVDSTLKIQPAKLEDSAVYLCASSLDVGQGVTQYFGPGTRLLVL.

The V gene is TRBV11-2, the J gene TRBJ2-1; D gene unclear. This CDR3 spans 14 amino acids. Germline loops: CDR1 SGHAT, CDR2 FQNNGV. V was trimmed by 5 bases and J by 5 bases, leaving 13 bases between them. DNA of the CDR3: TGTGCCAGCAGCCTCGGCGGAAGAAACAATGAGCAGTTCTTC. It codes for CASSLGGRNNEQFF.

CDR3 sequence reads: CASRLGTVNEKLFF. CDR3 nucleotide sequence: TGTGCCAGTAGATTAGGGACAGTTAATGAAAAACTGTTTTTT. V is TRBV19 and J is TRBJ1-4, with 7 positions matching TRBD1. With V trimmed by 6 bases and J by 4 bases, 5 bases remained unmatched. The CDR3 sequence is 14 residues long. CDR1 and CDR2 (germline): LNHDA, SQIVND (reference sequence).

This clone was counted a single time. The V gene is TRBV27, the J gene TRBJ2-6, with D possibly being TRBD2 (5 bases). The germline V and J ends were trimmed by 2 bases and 0 bases, with 14 bases remaining between them. This CDR3 has 18 residues. The germline CDR1 and CDR2 sequences are MNHEY and SMNVEV (reference sequence). For the CDR3, the DNA is TGTGCCAGCAGTTTAGACGGGGTGCGCGTCTCTGGGGCCAACGTCCTGACTTTC. This translates into CASSLDGVRVSGANVLTF. The full variable domain, with the rest looked up from reference TRBV27 and TRBJ2-6, is EAQVTQNPRYLITVTGKKLTVTCSQNMNHEYMSWYRQDPGLGLRQIYYSMNVEVTDKGDVPEGYKVSRKEKRNFPLILESPSPNQTSLYFCASSLDGVRVSGANVLTFGAGSRLTVL.

This clone appeared a single time. The chain couples TRBV19 to TRBJ2-3; 8 nucleotides agree with TRBD1. CDR1 and CDR2 (germline): LNHDA, SQIVND (reference sequence). The V gene end was trimmed by 6 bases and the J gene end by 3 bases; junction bases not matched to a gene: 8. The CDR3 consists of 15 residues. CDR3 sequence reads: CASREGQGLTDTQYF. In nucleotides, the CDR3 is TGTGCCAGTAGAGAAGGACAGGGTTTGACAGATACGCAGTATTTT.